This T cell receptor beta chain is drawn from a study of cytomegalovirus exposure and HLA in healthy donors. About the study: Earlier results showed 90 million to 130 million unique TCR beta sequences derived from approximately 180 million T cells. Study-level results: A classifier reportedly called cytomegalovirus status with high sensitivity and specificity. The majority of TCR sequences were rare, yet some public TCRs appeared in many donors.

Remarks on this clone: Its antigen is currently unknown.

PCR amplification relied on 60 Vbeta primers (plus 13 Jbeta primers). Assay used: immunoSEQ multiplex PCR; TCRdb lists only in-frame clones, some missing. The sample has about 100,000 clones; about 70% are singletons. Trimming at V came to 3 bases and at J to 6 bases, leaving 10 bases not matched to a gene. Germline-derived CDR1 and CDR2 are MNHEY and SMNVEV (reference sequence). CDR3 length: 15 residues. The TCR sequence derives from a woman aged 40 to 50 in good health and CMV-seronegative. The sequencing input was PBMCs. This chain uses TRBV27 with TRBJ1-1; 7 bases fit TRBD1. The CDR3 loop is CASSFKQGDRSEAFF. Here the CDR3 DNA reads TGTGCCAGCAGTTTTAAGCAGGGGGATCGGTCTGAAGCTTTCTTT.